The 21 T cell receptor beta chains listed next were all sequenced from one sample in a study of T cell responses to AZD1222 COVID-19 vaccine. Assay used: immunoSEQ multiplex PCR; TCRdb lists only in-frame clones, some missing. The sample holds roughly 35,000 clones, approximately 86% seen once. The sequenced sample was peripheral blood, obtained on day 0 of AZD1222 vaccination. The receptor set was obtained from an adult in good health.

This clone appeared once. J is TRBJ1-5 and V is TRBV2; D is ambiguous. This CDR3 has 12 amino acids. V lost 8 bases and J 7 bases, leaving 12 bases between the germline ends. Looked up from germline, CDR1 is SNHLY and CDR2 is FYNNEI. The CDR3 region has the DNA TGTGCCAGCGGGCTCAGGAGCCAGCCCCAGCATTTT. This encodes CASGLRSQPQHF.

V gene TRBV4-2 combines with J gene TRBJ2-7; tentative D call: TRBD2 (6 bases). Germline loops: CDR1 LGHNA, CDR2 YNFKEQ. The CDR3 runs 16 residues. The V gene lost 0 bases and the J gene lost 3 bases, with 15 bases spanning the gap. CDR3 loop: CASSQESSGSFYEQYF. The DNA of the CDR3 is TGTGCCAGCAGCCAAGAGTCGTCCGGGAGCTTCTACGAGCAGTACTTC.

This clone occurred a few times. J is TRBJ2-7 and V is TRBV11-2, with D uncertain. This CDR3 is built from 14 residues. V was cut by 0 bases and J by 10 bases, with 16 bases left in between. Germline V gene data show CDR1 as SGHAT and CDR2 as FQNNGV. CDR3 nucleotide sequence: TGTGCCAGCAGCTTAGACTCAGAATCGTGGGGTCAGTACTTC. As protein: CASSLDSESWGQYF.

This clone was seen once. J is TRBJ1-6 and V is TRBV28; the match to TRBD1 covers 8 bases. Germline-derived CDR1 and CDR2 are MDHEN and SYDVKM. Trimming took 2 bases from V and 8 from J; bases not matched to a gene: 5. This CDR3 comprises 15 residues. CDR3 region: CASSLIGTGDSPLHF. In DNA, the CDR3 is TGTGCCAGCAGTTTAATCGGGACAGGAGATTCACCCCTCCACTTT.

The chain recombines TRBV4-1 with TRBJ1-5, with unresolved D. Trimming removed 2 bases from V and 5 bases from J, with 13 bases in between. Germline V gene sequence: CDR1 MGHRA, CDR2 YSYEKL. The CDR3 extends over 15 amino acids. The CDR3 nucleotides are TGCGCCAGCAGCCAATTAGGACGGACCGATCAGCCCCAGCATTTT. Its translation: CASSQLGRTDQPQHF.

V is TRBV10-3 and J is TRBJ2-6, with 9 bases lining up with TRBD1. Germline CDR1 ENHRY, CDR2 SYGVKD. Trimming took 4 bases from V and 1 from J; bases not matched to a gene: 8. CDR3 length: 18 residues. CDR3 nucleotides: TGTGCCATCAGTGGAGCCGGGACAGGGTTATCTGGGGCCAACGTCCTGACTTTC. Its protein product is CAISGAGTGLSGANVLTF.

The chain carries TRBV21-1 and TRBJ1-6; the D segment call TRBD1 is taken from the table without a DNA check. TRBV21-1 is recorded as a pseudogene. The CDR3 runs 14 residues. The CDR3 loop reads CASSPGGSDSPLHF. CDR3 bases: TGTGCCAGCAGCCCAGGGGGAAGTGATTCACCCCTCCACTTT.

The chain couples TRBV11-3 to TRBJ1-1; possibly TRBD1 for D (6 bases). The germline gives CDR1 SGHNT, CDR2 YENEEA. The CDR3 has 13 amino acids. Trimming shortened V by 5 bases and J by 5 bases, and 12 bases separated the two germline ends. CDR3 sequence: CASSTGYGTEAFF. The CDR3 DNA is TGTGCCAGCAGCACAGGGTACGGGACTGAAGCTTTCTTT.

The chain uses TRBV19 and TRBJ1-1, with D maybe TRBD1 (6 bases). Germline CDR1 is LNHDA and CDR2 is SQIVND (reference sequence). CDR3 length: 14 residues. V shed 7 bases and J shed 4 bases, with 16 bases lying between them. Written as DNA, the CDR3 is TGTGCCAGTATTGACGGGGGGGCTGGCACTGAAGCTTTCTTT. Translation gives CASIDGGAGTEAFF. Based on the CDR3 plus reference TRBV19 and TRBJ1-1, the full variable domain is DGGITQSPKYLFRKEGQNVTLSCEQNLNHDAMYWYRQDPGQGLRLIYYSQIVNDFQKGDIAEGYSVSREKKESFPLTVTSAQKNPTAFYLCASIDGGAGTEAFFGQGTRLTVV.

V gene TRBV21-1 combines with J gene TRBJ1-5. TRBV21-1 is classified as a pseudogene. The CDR3 runs to 14 residues. CDR3 coding DNA: TGTGCCTGGGGTGTTGAGGTTAGCAATCAGCCCCAGCATTTT. This sequence encodes CAWGVEVSNQPQHF.

The genes are TRBV11-2 and TRBJ1-1; D not resolved. This CDR3 has 16 amino acids. Germline V gene data show CDR1 as SGHAT and CDR2 as FQNNGV. With 3 bases removed from V and 5 bases from J, the gap between germline ends came to 19 bases. The CDR3: CASSFPSEGRRTEAFF. Here the CDR3 DNA reads TGTGCCAGCAGCTTTCCCAGCGAGGGTAGAAGAACTGAAGCTTTCTTT.

This chain connects TRBV11-2 to TRBJ1-1; possible D gene TRBD1, 5 bases. Trimming left V 0 bases short and J 0 bases short, with 11 bases between. CDR1 is SGHAT, CDR2 FQNNGV, per germline. There are 16 residues in the CDR3. The CDR3 DNA sequence: TGTGCCAGCAGCTTAGATCAGGGAGCAATGAACACTGAAGCTTTCTTT. Translated: CASSLDQGAMNTEAFF.

The rearrangement links TRBV9 to TRBJ1-2, with a possible D match to TRBD1 (6 bases). From germline, CDR1 is SGDLS and CDR2 YYNGEE. Trimming cost V 4 bases and J 6 bases, with 13 bases left between them. The CDR3 is 13 amino acids. The CDR3 sequence: CASSSGAAHGYTF. The CDR3 DNA follows: TGTGCCAGCAGCTCGGGGGCCGCACATGGCTACACCTTC. Full variable domain (rest looked up from reference TRBV9 and TRBJ1-2): DSGVTQTPKHLITATGQRVTLRCSPRSGDLSVYWYQQSLDQGLQFLIQYYNGEERAKGNILERFSAQQFPDLHSELNLSSLELGDSALYFCASSSGAAHGYTFGSGTRLTVV.

The DNA for the CDR3 is TGTGCCTGGGGGCGCCGGGGGGAAAGAATAGATACGCAGTATTTT. Translated, it gives CAWGRRGERIDTQYF. The gene calls are TRBV30 and TRBJ2-3, with TRBD2 matching 7 bases. This CDR3 has 15 residues. Trimming at V came to 5 bases and at J to 5 bases, leaving 13 bases not matched to a gene. Germline CDR1 GTSNPN, CDR2 SVGIG (reference sequence). The whole variable domain, remainder taken from reference TRBV30 and TRBJ2-3, is SQTIHQWPATLVQPVGSPLSLECTVEGTSNPNLYWYRQAAGRGLQLLFYSVGIGQISSEVPQNLSASRPQDRQFILSSKKLLLSDSGFYLCAWGRRGERIDTQYFGPGTRLTVL.

This chain uses TRBV7-3 with TRBJ2-1, with D possibly called TRBD1 or TRBD2 (6 bases each). This CDR3 has 13 amino acids. Germline CDR1 is SGHTA and CDR2 is FQGTGA. With 0 bases removed from V and 12 bases from J, the gap between germline ends came to 12 bases. CDR3 protein: CASSLTEGVGQFF. The DNA of the CDR3 is TGTGCCAGCAGCTTAACGGAGGGGGTCGGGCAGTTCTTC.

This clone was observed once. The V and J genes are TRBV4-2 and TRBJ2-7, with TRBD2 identical over 14 bases. The length of the CDR3 is 17 residues. From germline, CDR1 is LGHNA and CDR2 YNFKEQ. With V trimmed by 2 bases and J by 4 bases, 7 bases remained unmatched. CDR3 sequence (DNA): TGTGCCAGCAGCCAAACCACGGGACTAGCGGGAGCTTACGAGCAGTACTTC. Amino acids: CASSQTTGLAGAYEQYF.

The rearrangement links TRBV7-9 to TRBJ2-1, with D possibly being TRBD1 (5 bases). Germline V gene data show CDR1 as SEHNR and CDR2 as FQNEAQ (reference sequence). The CDR3 loop spans 12 amino acids. V was shortened by 5 bases and J by 8 bases, with 10 bases between the two germline ends. CDR3 sequence reads: CASSQQGDEQFF. CDR3 nucleotide sequence: TGTGCCAGCAGCCAGCAGGGCGATGAGCAGTTCTTC. The complete variable domain, with remaining parts taken from reference TRBV7-9 and TRBJ2-1, reads DTGVSQNPRHKITKRGQNVTFRCDPISEHNRLYWYRQTLGQGPEFLTYFQNEAQLEKSRLLSDRFSAERPKGSFSTLEIQRTEQGDSAMYLCASSQQGDEQFFGPGTRLTVL.

This clone was seen only once. The V and J genes are TRBV28 and TRBJ2-7, with a possible D match to TRBD2 (7 bases). V gave up 8 bases and J gave up 5 bases, with 22 bases separating them. CDR1 is MDHEN, CDR2 SYDVKM, per germline. The CDR3 extends over 15 amino acids. The DNA for the CDR3 is TGTGCCAGCTGGGGAGGGTCGGGGGCGAGCCACGAGCAGTACTTC. As protein: CASWGGSGASHEQYF.

This chain links TRBV9 with TRBJ2-5; 11 bases match TRBD2. V lost 2 bases and J lost 3; bases outside the gene matches: 6. CDR1 SGDLS and CDR2 YYNGEE come from the germline V gene. The length of the CDR3 is 16 residues. The CDR3 DNA reads as TGTGCCAGCAGCGTTACTCCGGGACTAGCGGAAGAGACCCAGTACTTC. It translates to CASSVTPGLAEETQYF.

CDR3 DNA sequence: TGTGCCAGCAGTCCCCATCAAGGAGCCCTCGACGAGCAGTACTTC. This encodes CASSPHQGALDEQYF. The chain employs TRBV28 and TRBJ2-7; D remains unclear. The CDR3 totals 15 residues. V was trimmed by 5 bases and J by 5 bases, leaving 19 bases between them. Per germline, CDR1 MDHEN and CDR2 SYDVKM. Full variable domain (remainder filled in from reference TRBV28 and TRBJ2-7): DVKVTQSSRYLVKRTGEKVFLECVQDMDHENMFWYRQDPGLGLRLIYFSYDVKMKEKGDIPEGYSVSREKKERFSLILESASTNQTSMYLCASSPHQGALDEQYFGPGTRLTVT.

The rearrangement links TRBV27 to TRBJ2-1; 10 bases are a match to TRBD2. The V and J ends lost 0 bases and 7 bases, in that order; junction bases with no gene match: 9. The CDR3 extends over 17 amino acids. CDR1 is MNHEY and CDR2 is SMNVEV in the germline V gene (reference sequence). The CDR3 DNA reads TGTGCCAGCAGTTTATCGATTCTAGCGGGAGAGGGAAATGAGCAGTTCTTC. Encoded protein: CASSLSILAGEGNEQFF.